This is a list of T cell receptor beta chains from one sample in a study of shared clonotypes between healthy human individuals. Profiled with immunoSEQ multiplex PCR; TCRdb holds only in-frame clones, not every one. The sample carries about 380,000 clones, 90% to 97% recorded once. Input material: memory CD8+ T cells sorted from blood. These receptors all come from a man aged 30-40 years in good health. Each CDR3 is given without its conserved first and last residue.

V gene	J gene	CDR3 protein
TRBV9	TRBJ2-1	ASSVVSSGYNEQF
TRBV10-2	TRBJ1-2	ASTTGDYGYT
TRBV10-3	TRBJ1-5	AISESSGQGGFIGPSNQPQH
TRBV7-2	TRBJ1-5	ASSFDSHQPQH
TRBV6-6	TRBJ2-1	ASTVIGTEQF
TRBV27	TRBJ2-3	ATWTGSSTDTQY
TRBV27	TRBJ2-5	ASSPEQGSQETQY
TRBV6-1	TRBJ2-1	ASSVYLAGGSYNEQF
TRBV2	TRBJ1-1	ASSSDMNTEAF
TRBV5-8	TRBJ1-4	ASSLDGTGSPEKLF
TRBV7-9	TRBJ2-1	ASSLDRLAVSNEQF
TRBV11-3	TRBJ2-1	ASSLPPEGSEQF
TRBV7-8	TRBJ2-6	ASSSQGLGANVLT
TRBV5-1	TRBJ2-1	ASSIQGSSYNEQF
TRBV18	TRBJ2-5	ASSPGGETQY
TRBV10-3	TRBJ1-3	AISVAGGNTIY
TRBV5-5	TRBJ2-3	ASSRPTGATDTQY
TRBV4-2	TRBJ1-5	ASSQDRDQPQH
TRBV5-1	TRBJ2-5	ASSHGQGGETQY
TRBV5-4	TRBJ2-2	ASSSDRANTGELF
TRBV30	TRBJ1-4	ASLRETEEKLF
TRBV27	TRBJ1-5	ASSLTGQGIQPQH
TRBV9	TRBJ1-4	ASSVGGKRNEKLF
TRBV10-1	TRBJ2-7	ASSEYKRAPYEQY
TRBV7-8	TRBJ2-3	ASSFRTDTQY
TRBV28	TRBJ2-4	ASSPDSLLAKNIQY
TRBV6-1	TRBJ2-1	ASSEWDEQF
TRBV2	TRBJ1-5	ASSKEVSNQPQH
TRBV13	TRBJ2-1	ASSRISLGDNEQF
TRBV10-1	TRBJ1-2	ASSEAANYGYT
TRBV10-3	TRBJ2-6	AIRTGGTGANVLT
TRBV29-1	TRBJ2-1	SVAGSYNGQF
TRBV7-9	TRBJ2-5	ASSSGLAFRETQY
TRBV5-4	TRBJ1-2	ASSPATGGVYGYT
TRBV6-1	TRBJ1-5	ATRGSNQPQH
TRBV19	TRBJ1-2	ASRHYGYT
TRBV5-1	TRBJ2-3	ASSLGLAGGLYRTDTQY
TRBV2	TRBJ1-5	ASSGGQPQH
TRBV9	TRBJ2-1	ASSVRRLASSSYNEQF
TRBV2	TRBJ2-3	ASRATGIGPTDTQY
TRBV2	TRBJ1-5	ASRAGVGSQPQH
TRBV27	TRBJ2-6	ASSGLAGRDGANVLT
TRBV6-1	TRBJ2-3	ASTVHTDTQY
TRBV7-3	TRBJ2-3	ASSSKGGSTDTQY
TRBV27	TRBJ2-3	ASSPIAGGFTDTQY
TRBV14	TRBJ2-5	ASSQDRFQETQY
TRBV20-1	TRBJ2-6	SGLGANVLT
TRBV18	TRBJ2-1	ASSPASGDYNEQF
TRBV5-8	TRBJ2-1	ASSSLGPLETGLKGNEQF
TRBV2	TRBJ2-1	ASSEQDNEQF
TRBV30	TRBJ2-7	AWNRVYEQY
TRBV6-5	TRBJ2-3	ASSRDRTDTQY
TRBV5-1	TRBJ2-3	ASSSAGVADTQY